This TCR beta chain was found in a study of graft-versus-host responses after intestinal transplantation. This CDR3 is 15 amino acids long. The germline gives CDR1 MNHEY, CDR2 SVGAGI. Trimming took 2 bases from V and 1 from J; bases not matched to a gene: 3. The method was immunoSEQ multiplex PCR; TCRdb's version includes in-frame clones alone and lacks a portion of them. The sample includes over 100,000 clones, around 90% of them seen just once. This clone was counted between two and nine times. The antigen remains undetermined. The source of this sequence is a human donor who was the organ donor for an intestinal transplant. This chain connects TRBV6-5 to TRBJ2-7; 9 bases line up with TRBD2. Here the sequenced sample was unstimulated CD4+ T cells sorted from spleen or lymph node cells, taken before transplant. The CDR3 nucleotides are TGTGCCAGCAGTTACGCGGGAGGGCCATCCTACGAGCAGTACTTC. Translating it yields CASSYAGGPSYEQYF.